The TCR beta chain described here comes from a study of cytomegalovirus exposure and HLA in healthy donors. Study results and caveats: The classifier, whose performance was assessed in both the original and validation cohorts, reportedly diagnosed cytomegalovirus status with high specificity and sensitivity. Most CMV-associated TCR beta chains were later found to appear HLA-restricted.

Use of 60 Vbeta and 13 Jbeta primers characterized the PCR. Original processing notes: Approximately 72 million unique TCR beta chains, around 11 million of them shared, were counted by a later analysis. TCRdb's table, derived via immunoSEQ multiplex PCR, lists solely in-frame clones and lacks some. V and J calls and clone size follow that table, whereas D and trimming were derived from the DNA. The sample shows about 160,000 clones, more than 70% of them seen only once. In regard to this clone: What it binds is unknown.

The V segment lost 1 base and the J segment 2 bases; nucleotides outside the gene matches: 1. From germline, CDR1 is SGHNT and CDR2 YYREEE (reference sequence). This CDR3 is 14 amino acids long. This rearrangement joins TRBV5-4 to TRBJ2-5; 8 nucleotides line up with TRBD1. Sample: PBMCs. This sequence was found in a man between 60 and 75 years old in good health and CMV-seronegative. The CDR3 sequence: CASSLNRGQETQYF. DNA of the CDR3: TGTGCCAGCAGCTTGAACAGGGGGCAAGAGACCCAGTACTTC.